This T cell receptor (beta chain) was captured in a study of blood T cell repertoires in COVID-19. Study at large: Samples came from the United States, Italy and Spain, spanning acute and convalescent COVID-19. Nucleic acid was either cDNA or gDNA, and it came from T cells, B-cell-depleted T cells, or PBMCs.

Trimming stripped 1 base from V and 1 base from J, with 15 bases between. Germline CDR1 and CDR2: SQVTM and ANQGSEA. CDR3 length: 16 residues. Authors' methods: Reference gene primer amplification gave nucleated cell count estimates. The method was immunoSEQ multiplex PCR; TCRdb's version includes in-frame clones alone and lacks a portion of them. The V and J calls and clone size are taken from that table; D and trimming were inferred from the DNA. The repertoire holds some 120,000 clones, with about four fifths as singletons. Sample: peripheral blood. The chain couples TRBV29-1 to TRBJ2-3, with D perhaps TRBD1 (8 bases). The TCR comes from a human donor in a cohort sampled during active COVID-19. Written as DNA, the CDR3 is TGCAGCGTTGAAGCCCTACAGGGGGGGGGCACAGATACGCAGTATTTT. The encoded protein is CSVEALQGGGTDTQYF.